The 7 T cell receptor beta chains below were found in one sample sequenced in a study of T cell responses to AZD1222 COVID-19 vaccine. TCRdb's table, derived via immunoSEQ multiplex PCR, lists solely in-frame clones and lacks some. The data hold approximately 150,000 clones, with more than 70% observed a single time. The sample was peripheral blood, taken on day 0 of AZD1222 vaccination. Every receptor here comes from an adult in good health.

V usage is TRBV2 and J usage is TRBJ1-6; D might be TRBD1 (5 bases). The V and J ends lost 7 bases and 3 bases respectively, with 7 bases between them. This CDR3 has 13 amino acids. CDR1 is SNHLY, CDR2 FYNNEI, per germline. DNA for the CDR3: TGTGCCAGCAACACAGGCTATAATTCACCCCTCCACTTT. It yields the protein CASNTGYNSPLHF.

The chain uses TRBV7-9 and TRBJ2-7, with D perhaps TRBD2 (5 bases). The CDR3 sequence is 13 residues long. Trimming took 9 bases from V and 6 from J, leaving 18 bases between them. Per the germline V gene, CDR1 is SEHNR and CDR2 is FQNEAQ (reference sequence). The CDR3 protein is CARIKEDLAEQYF. The CDR3 region has the DNA TGTGCCAGAATAAAGGAGGACCTAGCCGAGCAGTACTTC.

The chain uses TRBV5-6 and TRBJ2-5, with 10 positions matching TRBD1. Germline V gene data show CDR1 as SGHDT and CDR2 as YYEEEE. The CDR3 has 16 amino acids. The J segment lost 7 bases and the V segment lost 5 bases, leaving 14 bases of the junction unmatched. The CDR3 spells CASRGLGTGDRGTQYF. The CDR3 nucleotides are TGTGCCAGCAGGGGCCTAGGGACAGGGGACAGGGGGACCCAGTACTTC.

This chain connects TRBV27 to TRBJ1-2, with unresolved D. Trimming removed 5 bases from V and 1 base from J, with 11 bases in between. This CDR3 contains 14 residues. Germline CDR1 and CDR2: MNHEY and SMNVEV (reference sequence). The CDR3 sequence: CASSTKDGNYGYTF. The CDR3 nucleotides are TGTGCCAGCAGTACAAAAGACGGTAACTATGGCTACACCTTC.

This clone appeared a few times. V gene TRBV7-2 combines with J gene TRBJ2-3; the match to TRBD2 covers 13 bases. Germline V CDR1 and CDR2: SGHTA, FQGNSA. The CDR3 length is 16 residues. The J segment lost 5 bases and the V segment lost 4 bases, leaving 6 bases of the junction unmatched. The CDR3 loop is CASSSTSGGARDTQYF. The CDR3 DNA is TGTGCCAGCAGCTCTACTAGCGGGGGGGCCAGAGATACGCAGTATTTT.

The V gene is TRBV24-1, the J gene TRBJ2-1, with D uncertain. The CDR3 is 12 residues long. V was clipped by 12 bases and J by 7 bases, with 15 bases between them. The germline CDR1 and CDR2 sequences are KGHDR and SFDVKD. In nucleotides, the CDR3 is TGTGCCGCCGGAACCTACAGAAATGAGCAGTTCTTC. It encodes CAAGTYRNEQFF.

This clone was seen only once. Compared with germline, one end of the junction differs, possibly owing to a read error. The chain carries TRBV7-9 and TRBJ2-1; 10 bases map to TRBD2. Germline V gives CDR1 SEHNR, CDR2 FQNEAQ (reference sequence). The CDR3 is 14 residues long. The CDR3 DNA is TGTGCCAGCAGCCTAGCGGGAGCAGGGCTTGAGCAGTTCTTC. This gives the protein CASSLAGAGLEQFF.